The sequence of this TCR beta chain was determined in a study of beta chain features in type 1 diabetes. Study results and limitations: The similarity of naive, central memory and Treg TCRB repertoires appeared greater among patients than among healthy donors.

Germline V gene lookup returns CDR1 SGDLS and CDR2 YYNGEE. V lost 4 bases, J lost 12 bases, and 7 bases stayed unmatched. The CDR3 has 12 amino acids. Via CD45RO/CCR7/CD25/CD127/CD95/CD27, cells of the CD4+ naive, central memory, regulatory and stem cell-like memory subsets were sorted. Every isolated RNA sample was fully reverse transcribed, so sequencing captured expressed TCRB transcripts. Profiled with immunoSEQ multiplex PCR; TCRdb holds only in-frame clones, not every one. Of about 620,000 clones in the sample, around 15% were seen once. This clone was detected only a few times. Its antigen is undetermined.

The rearrangement joins TRBV9 to TRBJ2-1; TRBD2 matches at 7 bases. This TCR came from a man aged 18-30 years in good health. Sequencing was carried out using naive CD4+ T cells from blood. This CDR3 reads CASSPGDYVQFF. CDR3 in DNA: TGTGCCAGCAGCCCGGGGGACTACGTGCAGTTCTTC.